Below are 16 T cell receptor beta chains sequenced from a single sample in a study of identical twins (dated by TCRdb to about 2016). Libraries were built with 5' RACE. Instrument on record: Illumina HiSeq 2000. TCRdb reprocessing: public reads trimmed at Q25 with fastp, clones called with MiXCR, in-frame beta chains kept. Rows matching on CDR3 protein sequence are summarized as one entry with the most common DNA and genes. For this sample there are roughly 250,000 distinct CDR3 sequences; over 13% appear just once. The top ten constitute approximately 8.8% of the sample. The sequenced sample was memory (CD45RO+) T cells sorted from blood. The cell subset or site label, read with the paper, signifies: CD45RO+ enriched T cells. These TCRs come from a woman aged 18-35 years in good health.

The chain couples TRBV5-1 to TRBJ2-3; possible D gene TRBD2, 5 bases. This CDR3 spans 15 amino acids. Per the germline V gene, CDR1 is SGHRS and CDR2 is YFSETQ. Trimming shortened V by 2 bases and J by 0 bases, and 10 bases separated the two germline ends. As DNA, the CDR3 is TGCGCCAGCAGCTTAGCGGCAACTAGCACAGATACGCAGTATTTT. Its translation: CASSLAATSTDTQYF.

This clonotype was seen at least ten times. The chain uses TRBV5-1 and TRBJ2-3; D is unclear. The germline CDR1 and CDR2 sequences are SGHRS and YFSETQ. This CDR3 region has 14 residues. V lost 2 bases and J lost 1, with 8 bases in between. The CDR3 region is CASSFGRRTDTQYF. CDR3 DNA: TGCGCCAGCAGCTTCGGGCGGCGCACAGATACGCAGTATTTT.

The J gene is TRBJ1-1, the V gene TRBV20-1; no reliable D call. This CDR3 comprises 15 residues. The V end lost 2 bases, the J end lost 3 bases, and 16 bases lay between the germline ends. The germline V gene encodes CDR1 DFQATT and CDR2 SNEGSKA (reference sequence). The CDR3 sequence: CSARSAQNSYTEAFF. CDR3 in DNA: TGCAGTGCTAGATCCGCCCAGAACAGCTACACTGAAGCTTTCTTT.

This sequence joins TRBV6-1 and TRBJ2-7, with 7 positions matching TRBD2. The CDR3 has 14 residues. V lost 6 bases to trimming and J lost 0 bases; unmatched junction nucleotides: 5. The germline CDR1 and CDR2 sequences are MNHNS and SASEGT. The CDR3 reads CASSRLAYSYEQYF. For the CDR3, the DNA is TGTGCCAGCAGCCGACTAGCCTACTCCTACGAGCAGTACTTC.

The chain combines TRBV4-3 with TRBJ2-2; D call uncertain. CDR3 length: 12 residues. V was pared by 8 bases and J by 4 bases, with 8 bases between. The V gene's germline CDR1 is LGHNA and CDR2 YSLEER. The CDR3 loop is CASSRVTGELFF. Written as DNA, the CDR3 is TGCGCCAGCTCTAGAGTCACCGGGGAGCTGTTTTTT.

The J gene is TRBJ2-6, the V gene TRBV7-7; D unresolved. Trimming removed 5 bases at V and 2 bases at J, with 10 bases between. Germline CDR1 is SSHAT and CDR2 is FNYEAQ (reference sequence). This CDR3 is built from 15 residues. The CDR3 sequence: CASSPNNPGANVLTF. The CDR3 DNA reads TGTGCCAGCAGCCCAAATAACCCTGGGGCCAACGTCCTGACTTTC.

The V gene is TRBV20-1, the J gene TRBJ2-2, with D perhaps assigned TRBD1 or TRBD2 (5 bases each). The CDR3 totals 14 residues. The germline V gene has CDR1 DFQATT and CDR2 SNEGSKA (reference sequence). The V and J ends lost 5 bases and 5 bases respectively, with 15 bases between them. The CDR3 protein is CSAERQWGTGELFF. The CDR3 region has the DNA TGCAGTGCTGAACGCCAGTGGGGGACCGGGGAGCTGTTTTTT.

The rearrangement uses TRBV21-1 and TRBJ1-1. TRBV21-1 is tagged as a pseudogene. The CDR3 has 13 amino acids. Here the CDR3 DNA reads TGTGCCAGAATGACACCGGTGGCCACTGAAGCTTTCTTT. Translating it yields CARMTPVATEAFF.

This clonotype was counted a few times. V is TRBV2 and J is TRBJ2-3; 7 nucleotides line up with TRBD2. Trimming took 2 bases from V and 1 from J; bases not matched to a gene: 3. CDR1 SNHLY and CDR2 FYNNEI come from the germline V gene. The CDR3 loop spans 15 amino acids. CDR3 bases: TGTGCCAGCAGTGAAAGACTAGCAGGCACAGATACGCAGTATTTT. This sequence encodes CASSERLAGTDTQYF.

This clonotype was detected a few times. V and J are TRBV5-1 and TRBJ1-3; D uncertain. CDR1 is SGHRS and CDR2 is YFSETQ in the germline V gene. The V gene lost 0 bases and the J gene lost 6 bases, with 10 bases spanning the gap. This CDR3 has 14 residues. CDR3 sequence reads: CASSLAWNANTIYF. In DNA form, the CDR3 reads TGCGCCAGCAGCTTGGCCTGGAACGCAAACACCATATATTTT.

This clonotype appeared a few times. The chain uses TRBV5-1 and TRBJ2-3; TRBD2 matches at 11 bases. The V gene's germline CDR1 is SGHRS and CDR2 YFSETQ. J was trimmed by 6 bases and V by 0 bases; bases with no gene match: 9. The CDR3 is 17 amino acids. The CDR3 DNA reads TGCGCCAGCAGCTTGGATACTAGCGGGGGTGTTTTGGATACGCAGTATTTT. This sequence encodes CASSLDTSGGVLDTQYF.

This clonotype is a singleton in its sample. The V and J genes are TRBV6-5 and TRBJ2-5, with D uncertain. The length of the CDR3 is 14 residues. Per germline, CDR1 MNHEY and CDR2 SVGAGI. V was shortened by 2 bases and J by 2 bases, with 9 bases between the two germline ends. This CDR3 reads CASSYRLTQETQYF. The CDR3 nucleotides are TGTGCCAGCAGTTACAGGCTAACACAAGAGACCCAGTACTTC.

In its sample, this clonotype was seen a few times. The chain carries TRBV7-9 and TRBJ2-7; no definite D call. The CDR3 has 13 amino acids. The germline V gene encodes CDR1 SEHNR and CDR2 FQNEAQ (reference sequence). Deletions cut 8 bases from V and 7 bases from J, with 18 bases between. The CDR3 region has the DNA TGTGCCAGCGTGGCCTTACCGATCGGTGAGCAGTACTTC. It codes for CASVALPIGEQYF.

The J gene is TRBJ1-4, the V gene TRBV12-3 or TRBV12-4, with TRBD1 as a possible D gene (6 bases). This CDR3 region has 15 residues. Trimming removed 6 bases from V and 5 bases from J, with 16 bases in between. In DNA form, the CDR3 reads TGTGCCAGCAGCTTATACACAGGGCCCAATGAAAAACTGTTTTTT. Amino acid sequence: CASSLYTGPNEKLFF.

This clonotype was seen a handful of times. CDR3 nucleotides: TGTGCCAGTAGTATAGAACGTTCACCCCTCCACTTT. It is translated as CASSIERSPLHF. The chain couples TRBV19 to TRBJ1-6, with D uncertain. This CDR3 is 12 amino acids long. The V gene's germline CDR1 is LNHDA and CDR2 SQIVND (reference sequence). Trimming left V 0 bases short and J 9 bases short, with 3 bases between.

The sample holds a few counts of this clonotype. The chain is built from TRBV5-1 and TRBJ2-5; D gene uncertain. V was pared by 1 base and J by 2 bases, with 6 bases between. The V gene's germline CDR1 is SGHRS and CDR2 YFSETQ. The CDR3 spans 13 residues. CDR3 sequence reads: CASSLTIQETQYF. For the CDR3, the DNA is TGCGCCAGCAGCTTGACGATTCAAGAGACCCAGTACTTC.